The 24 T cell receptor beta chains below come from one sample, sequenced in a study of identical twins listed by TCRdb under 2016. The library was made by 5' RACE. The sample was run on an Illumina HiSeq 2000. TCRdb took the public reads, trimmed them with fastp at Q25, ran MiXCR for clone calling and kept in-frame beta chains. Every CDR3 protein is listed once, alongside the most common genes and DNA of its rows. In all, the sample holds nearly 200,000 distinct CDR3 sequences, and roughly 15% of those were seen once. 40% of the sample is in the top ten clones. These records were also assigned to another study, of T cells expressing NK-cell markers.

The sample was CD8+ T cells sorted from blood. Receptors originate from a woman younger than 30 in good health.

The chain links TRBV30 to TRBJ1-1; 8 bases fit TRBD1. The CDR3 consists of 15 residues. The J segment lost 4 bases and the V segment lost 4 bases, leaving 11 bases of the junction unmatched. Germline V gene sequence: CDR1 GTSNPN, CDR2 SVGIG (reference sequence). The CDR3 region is CAWTAGGAGFTEAFF. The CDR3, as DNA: TGTGCCTGGACGGCAGGGGGCGCAGGTTTCACTGAAGCTTTCTTT.

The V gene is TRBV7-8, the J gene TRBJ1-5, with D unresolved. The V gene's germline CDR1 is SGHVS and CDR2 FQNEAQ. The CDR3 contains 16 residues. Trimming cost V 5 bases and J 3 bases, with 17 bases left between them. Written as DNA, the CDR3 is TGTGCCAGCAGCATATCCACAAGGGCGGCCAATCAGCCCCAGCATTTT. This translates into CASSISTRAANQPQHF.

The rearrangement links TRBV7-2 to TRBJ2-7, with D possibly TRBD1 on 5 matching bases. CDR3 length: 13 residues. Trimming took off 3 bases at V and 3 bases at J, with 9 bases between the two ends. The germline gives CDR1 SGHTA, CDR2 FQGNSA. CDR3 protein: CASSFRRVYEQYF. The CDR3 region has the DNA TGTGCCAGCAGCTTTCGCAGGGTCTACGAGCAGTACTTC.

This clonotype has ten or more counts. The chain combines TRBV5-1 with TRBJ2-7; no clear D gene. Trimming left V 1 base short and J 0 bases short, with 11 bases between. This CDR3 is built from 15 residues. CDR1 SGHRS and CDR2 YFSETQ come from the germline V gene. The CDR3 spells CASSLISGSSYEQYF. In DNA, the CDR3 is TGCGCCAGCAGCTTGATTTCCGGAAGCTCCTACGAGCAGTACTTC.

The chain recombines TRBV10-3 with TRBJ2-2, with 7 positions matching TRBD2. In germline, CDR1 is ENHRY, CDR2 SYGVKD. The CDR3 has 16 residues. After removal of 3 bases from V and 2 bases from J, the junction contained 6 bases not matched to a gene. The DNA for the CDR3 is TGTGCCATCAGTGATACGAGCGGGACTAACACCGGGGAGCTGTTTTTT. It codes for CAISDTSGTNTGELFF.

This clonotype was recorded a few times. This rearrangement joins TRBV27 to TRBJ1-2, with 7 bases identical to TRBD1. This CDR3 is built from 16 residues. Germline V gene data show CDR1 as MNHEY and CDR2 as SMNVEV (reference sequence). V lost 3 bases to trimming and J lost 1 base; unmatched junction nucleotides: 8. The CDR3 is CASSFRKTGVNYGYTF. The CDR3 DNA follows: TGTGCCAGCAGTTTCAGAAAAACAGGGGTTAACTATGGCTACACCTTC.

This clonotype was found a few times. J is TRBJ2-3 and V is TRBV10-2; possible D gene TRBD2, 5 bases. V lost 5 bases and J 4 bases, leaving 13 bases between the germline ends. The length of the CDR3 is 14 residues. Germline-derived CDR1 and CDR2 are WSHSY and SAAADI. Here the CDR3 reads CASSSEGYADTQYF. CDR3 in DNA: TGCGCCAGCAGTTCCGAGGGTTATGCAGATACGCAGTATTTT.

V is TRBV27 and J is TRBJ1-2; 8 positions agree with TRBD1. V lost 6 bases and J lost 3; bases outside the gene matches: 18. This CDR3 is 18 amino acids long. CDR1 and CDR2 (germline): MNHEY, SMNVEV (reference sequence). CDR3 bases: TGTGCCAGCAGCCTTACCGGGACAGGAGCTTGGAAGGACTATGGCTACACCTTC. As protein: CASSLTGTGAWKDYGYTF.

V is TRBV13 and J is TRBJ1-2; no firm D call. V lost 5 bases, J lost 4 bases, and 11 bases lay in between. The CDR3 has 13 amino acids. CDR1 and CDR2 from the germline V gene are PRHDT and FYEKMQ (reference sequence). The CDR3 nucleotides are TGTGCCAGCAGCAACACTGGCGTCTATGGCTACACCTTC. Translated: CASSNTGVYGYTF.

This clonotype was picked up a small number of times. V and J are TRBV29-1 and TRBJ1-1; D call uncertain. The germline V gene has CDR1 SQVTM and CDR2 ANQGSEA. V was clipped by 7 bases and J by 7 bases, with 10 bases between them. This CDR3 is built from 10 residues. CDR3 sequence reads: CSAEGIEAFF. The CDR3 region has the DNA TGCAGCGCCGAAGGGATTGAAGCTTTCTTT. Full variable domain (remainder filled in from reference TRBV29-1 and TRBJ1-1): SAVISQKPSRDICQRGTSLTIQCQVDSQVTMMFWYRQQPGQSLTLIATANQGSEATYESGFVIDKFPISRPNLTFSTLTVSNMSPEDSSIYLCSAEGIEAFFGQGTRLTVV.

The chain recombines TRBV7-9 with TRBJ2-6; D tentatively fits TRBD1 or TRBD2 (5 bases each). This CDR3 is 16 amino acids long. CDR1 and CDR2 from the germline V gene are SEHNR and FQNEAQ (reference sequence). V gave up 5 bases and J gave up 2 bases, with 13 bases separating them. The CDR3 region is CASSGGVGTGANVLTF. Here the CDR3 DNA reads TGTGCCAGCAGCGGGGGTGTGGGGACTGGGGCCAACGTCCTGACTTTC.

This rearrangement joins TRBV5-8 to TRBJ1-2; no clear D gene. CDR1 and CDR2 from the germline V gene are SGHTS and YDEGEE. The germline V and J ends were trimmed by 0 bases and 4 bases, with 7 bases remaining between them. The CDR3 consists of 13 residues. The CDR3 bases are TGTGCCAGCAGCTTGGGGCACCTCTATGGCTACACCTTC. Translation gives CASSLGHLYGYTF. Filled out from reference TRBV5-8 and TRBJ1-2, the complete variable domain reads EAGVTQSPTHLIKTRGQQATLRCSPISGHTSVYWYQQALGLGLQFLLWYDEGEERNRGNFPPRFSGRQFPNYSSELNVNALELEDSALYLCASSLGHLYGYTFGSGTRLTVV.

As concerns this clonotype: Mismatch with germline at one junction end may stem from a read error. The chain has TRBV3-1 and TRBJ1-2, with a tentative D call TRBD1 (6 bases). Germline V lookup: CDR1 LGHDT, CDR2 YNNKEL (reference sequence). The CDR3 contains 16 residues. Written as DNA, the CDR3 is TGTGCCAGCAGCCCCCCAACTCGGACAGAAAACTATGTCTACACCTTC. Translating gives CASSPPTRTENYVYTF.

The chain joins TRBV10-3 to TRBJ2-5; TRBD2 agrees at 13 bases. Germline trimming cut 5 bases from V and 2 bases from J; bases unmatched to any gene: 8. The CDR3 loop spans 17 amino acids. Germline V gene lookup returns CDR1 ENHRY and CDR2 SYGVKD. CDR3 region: CAISPGRGLAGQETQYF. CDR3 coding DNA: TGTGCCATCAGTCCCGGGAGGGGACTAGCGGGACAAGAGACCCAGTACTTC.

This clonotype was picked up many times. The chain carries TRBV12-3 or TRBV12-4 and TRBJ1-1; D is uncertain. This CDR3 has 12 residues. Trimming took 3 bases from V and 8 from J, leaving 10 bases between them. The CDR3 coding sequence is TGTGCCAGCAGTTTTTGGATGACAGAAGCTTTCTTT. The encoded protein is CASSFWMTEAFF.

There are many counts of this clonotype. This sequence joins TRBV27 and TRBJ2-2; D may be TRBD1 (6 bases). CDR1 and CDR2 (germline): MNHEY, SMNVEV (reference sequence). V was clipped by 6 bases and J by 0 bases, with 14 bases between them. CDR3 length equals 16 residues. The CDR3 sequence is CASSLLAGANTGELFF. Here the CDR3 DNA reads TGTGCCAGCAGCTTACTCGCAGGGGCGAACACCGGGGAGCTGTTTTTT.

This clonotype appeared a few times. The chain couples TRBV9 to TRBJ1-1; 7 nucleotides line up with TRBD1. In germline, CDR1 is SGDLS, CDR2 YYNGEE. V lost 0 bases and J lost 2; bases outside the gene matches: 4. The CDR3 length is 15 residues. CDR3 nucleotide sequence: TGTGCCAGCAGCGTAGAGGGACAGACAAACACTGAAGCTTTCTTT. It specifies CASSVEGQTNTEAFF.

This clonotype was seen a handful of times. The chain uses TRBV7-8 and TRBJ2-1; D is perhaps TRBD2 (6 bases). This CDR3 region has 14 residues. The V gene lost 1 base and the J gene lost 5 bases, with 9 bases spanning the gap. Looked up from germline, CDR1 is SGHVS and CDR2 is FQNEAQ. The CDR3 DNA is TGTGCCAGCAGCTTAGTGGCGGGGAACAATGAGCAGTTCTTC. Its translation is CASSLVAGNNEQFF. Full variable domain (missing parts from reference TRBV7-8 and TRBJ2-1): GAGVSQSPRYKVAKRGQDVALRCDPISGHVSLFWYQQALGQGPEFLTYFQNEAQLDKSGLPSDRFFAERPEGSVSTLKIQRTQQEDSAVYLCASSLVAGNNEQFFGPGTRLTVL.

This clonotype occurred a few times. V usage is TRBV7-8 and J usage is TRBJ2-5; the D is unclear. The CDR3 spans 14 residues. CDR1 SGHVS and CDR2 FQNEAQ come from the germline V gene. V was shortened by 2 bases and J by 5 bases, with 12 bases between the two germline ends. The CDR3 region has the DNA TGTGCCAGCAGCTTACTTGGAGCTGCCGAGACCCAGTACTTC. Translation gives CASSLLGAAETQYF.

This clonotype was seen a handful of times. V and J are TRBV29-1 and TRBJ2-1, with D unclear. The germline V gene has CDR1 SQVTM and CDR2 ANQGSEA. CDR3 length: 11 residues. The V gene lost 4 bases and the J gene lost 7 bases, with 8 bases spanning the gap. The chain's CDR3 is CSVVWLNEQFF. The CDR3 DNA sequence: TGCAGCGTTGTCTGGTTGAATGAGCAGTTCTTC.

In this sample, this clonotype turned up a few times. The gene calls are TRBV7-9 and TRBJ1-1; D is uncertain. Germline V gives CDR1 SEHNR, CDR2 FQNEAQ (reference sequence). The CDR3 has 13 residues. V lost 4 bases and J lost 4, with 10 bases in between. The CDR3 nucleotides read TGTGCCAGCAGCTCTGGCCCCCGCACTGAAGCTTTCTTT. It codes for CASSSGPRTEAFF.

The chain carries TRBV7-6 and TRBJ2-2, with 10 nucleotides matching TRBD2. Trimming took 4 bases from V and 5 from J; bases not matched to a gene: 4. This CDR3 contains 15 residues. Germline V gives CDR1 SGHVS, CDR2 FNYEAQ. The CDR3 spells CASSSSGRGTGELFF. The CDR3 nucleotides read TGTGCCAGCAGCTCCAGCGGGAGGGGAACCGGGGAGCTGTTTTTT.

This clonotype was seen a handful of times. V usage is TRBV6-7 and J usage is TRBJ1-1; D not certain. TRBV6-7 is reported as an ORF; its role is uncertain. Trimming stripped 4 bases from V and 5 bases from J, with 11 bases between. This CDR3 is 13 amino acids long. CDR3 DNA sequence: TGTGCCAGCAGTTCCTCCACGAGGACTGAAGCTTTCTTT. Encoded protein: CASSSSTRTEAFF.

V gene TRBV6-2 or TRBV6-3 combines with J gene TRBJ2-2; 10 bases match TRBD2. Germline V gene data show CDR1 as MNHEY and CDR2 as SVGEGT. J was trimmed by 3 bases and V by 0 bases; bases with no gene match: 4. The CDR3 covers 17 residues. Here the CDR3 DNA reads TGTGCCAGCAGTTACTCAGGACTAGCGGTATACACCGGGGAGCTGTTTTTT. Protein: CASSYSGLAVYTGELFF.